This TCR beta chain is drawn from a study of T cell repertoires in cytomegalovirus infection. About the study: A matching HLA type, together with CMV infection, was signaled by public TCR beta signatures.

This clonotype showed up many times. Its antigen is currently unknown. TCRdb used MiXCR to reprocess the reads, holding one entry per CDR3 protein. The sample yields around 450,000 distinct CDR3 sequences, around 32% seen once. Germline lookup yields CDR1 SGHTA and CDR2 FQGNSA. V was pared by 1 base and J by 7 bases, with 5 bases between. The CDR3 loop spans 12 amino acids. Overall study findings and caveats: There were HLA-C-restricted CMV-specific TCR beta clonotypes dominating the ex vivo response. CMV carriers with the relevant HLA were identified by cumulative public TCR beta family frequency.

Source material: PBMCs. The source of this sequence is a human donor in good health (CMV status not recorded). Some clones in this sample may be carry-over from other donors' samples. The chain joins TRBV7-2 to TRBJ2-4; D call uncertain. The DNA of the CDR3 is TGTGCCAGCAGCTTAGGTCACAACATTCAGTACTTC. Its protein product is CASSLGHNIQYF.